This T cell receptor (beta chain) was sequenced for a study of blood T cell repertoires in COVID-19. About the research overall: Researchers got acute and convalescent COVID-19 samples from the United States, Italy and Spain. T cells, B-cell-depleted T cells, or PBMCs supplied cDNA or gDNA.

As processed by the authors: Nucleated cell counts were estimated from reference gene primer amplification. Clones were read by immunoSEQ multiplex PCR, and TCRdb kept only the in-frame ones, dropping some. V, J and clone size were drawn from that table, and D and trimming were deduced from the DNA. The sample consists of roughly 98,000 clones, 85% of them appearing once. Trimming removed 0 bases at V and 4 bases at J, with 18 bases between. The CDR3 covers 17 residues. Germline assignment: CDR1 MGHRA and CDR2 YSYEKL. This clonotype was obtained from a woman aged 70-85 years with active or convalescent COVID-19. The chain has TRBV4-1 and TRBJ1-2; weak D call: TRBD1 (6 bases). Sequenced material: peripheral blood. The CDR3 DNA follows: TGCGCCAGCAGCCAAGATCGGGCAGGGGCGCCGATCTATGGCTACACCTTC. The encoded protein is CASSQDRAGAPIYGYTF.